These 11 T cell receptor beta chains came from one sample sequenced in a study of read filtering for tumor transcriptome and immune sequencing. This library used around 400 ng RNA and molecular barcoded adaptors spanning alpha/delta and beta/gamma chains. One entry per CDR3 protein, called by TCRdb with MiXCR from the reads. The top ten hold roughly 7.6% of the sample, which has some 130,000 distinct CDR3 sequences, around 14% seen once. The sample was a population of CD138-negative cells sorted from bone marrow. These receptors were obtained from a donor at least 40 years old with multiple myeloma.

This clonotype was seen ten or more times. This sequence joins TRBV18 and TRBJ2-3, with D unclear. Trimming stripped 0 bases from V and 3 bases from J, with 4 bases between. In germline, CDR1 is KGHSH, CDR2 LQKENI. This CDR3 contains 13 residues. In DNA form, the CDR3 reads TGTGCCAGCTCACCACCCTCAACAGATACGCAGTATTTT. Protein: CASSPPSTDTQYF.

The table lists this clonotype with many counts. This rearrangement joins TRBV11-3 to TRBJ2-7; D might be TRBD1 (5 bases). Germline CDR1 SGHNT, CDR2 YENEEA. The CDR3 sequence is 13 residues long. The V gene lost 6 bases and the J gene lost 4 bases, with 13 bases spanning the gap. In nucleotides, the CDR3 is TGTGCCAGCAGAGGTGGCAGGGCGTACGAGCAGTACTTC. Protein sequence: CASRGGRAYEQYF.

There are a few counts of this clonotype. A much more abundant neighbour one base away suggests this may be a read error. The chain couples TRBV6-6 to TRBJ2-5; D is unresolved. CDR1 is MNHNY, CDR2 SVGAGI, per germline (reference sequence). The CDR3 extends over 13 amino acids. The CDR3 nucleotides read TGTGCCAGCAGTTTCGGCGGTCAAGAGACCCGGTACTTC. It codes for CASSFGGQETRYF.

This clonotype was counted at least ten times. The chain uses TRBV5-6 and TRBJ2-1; D is unclear. CDR1 is SGHDT, CDR2 YYEEEE, per germline. V was clipped by 1 base and J by 9 bases, with 11 bases between them. This CDR3 has 13 amino acids. In DNA form, the CDR3 reads TGTGCCAGCAGCTTGCTCACGACGGGTGAGCAGTTCTTC. Residues: CASSLLTTGEQFF.

This clonotype showed up many times. The rearrangement links TRBV6-5 to TRBJ2-3, with TRBD2 matching 10 bases. The ends lost 2 bases at V and 2 bases at J; junction bases unmatched: 7. The germline CDR1 and CDR2 sequences are MNHEY and SVGAGI. This CDR3 is 17 amino acids long. The CDR3 protein is CASSYPGLAEPTDTQYF. CDR3 DNA sequence: TGTGCCAGCAGTTACCCCGGACTAGCGGAACCCACAGATACGCAGTATTTT.

This clonotype has only a few counts. This may be a read error, as it is one base from a much larger clone. This chain uses TRBV6-1 with TRBJ2-1, with 10 bases lining up with TRBD2. Germline V gene lookup returns CDR1 MNHNS and CDR2 SASEGT. This CDR3 comprises 15 residues. The chain's CDR3 is CASSALAGALNGQFF. The CDR3 DNA sequence: TGTGCCAGCAGCGCCCTAGCGGGAGCTCTCAATGGGCAGTTCTTC.

V gene TRBV4-2 combines with J gene TRBJ2-2; TRBD1 matches at 7 bases. Per germline, CDR1 LGHNA and CDR2 YNFKEQ. With V trimmed by 5 bases and J by 3 bases, 9 bases remained unmatched. This CDR3 has 16 residues. The DNA of the CDR3 is TGTGCCAGCAGCAGAAGGGGGCGCGCGGACACCGGGGAGCTGTTTTTT. This gives the protein CASSRRGRADTGELFF.

This clonotype was counted at least ten times. This chain connects TRBV6-5 to TRBJ2-1; 8 bases are shared with TRBD2. The V gene end was trimmed by 0 bases and the J gene end by 4 bases; junction bases not matched to a gene: 11. The length of the CDR3 is 18 residues. Germline CDR1 and CDR2: MNHEY and SVGAGI. CDR3 DNA: TGTGCCAGCAGTTACTCGATCAGTGGTAGCGGGGATTACAATGAGCAGTTCTTC. Its translation is CASSYSISGSGDYNEQFF.

The chain links TRBV7-3 to TRBJ2-1; 8 bases agree with TRBD2. Germline V gene sequence: CDR1 SGHTA, CDR2 FQGTGA. The CDR3 consists of 15 residues. V shed 0 bases, J shed 6 bases, and the junction held 4 bases outside the gene matches. The CDR3 nucleotides read TGTGCCAGCAGCTTAACCGGGACTAGTGGCAATGAGCAGTTCTTC. Encoded protein: CASSLTGTSGNEQFF. Filled out from reference TRBV7-3 and TRBJ2-1, the complete variable domain reads GAGVSQTPSNKVTEKGKYVELRCDPISGHTALYWYRQSLGQGPEFLIYFQGTGAADDSGLPNDRFFAVRPEGSVSTLKIQRTERGDSAVYLCASSLTGTSGNEQFFGPGTRLTVL.

Points on this clonotype: Since a much larger clone is just one base distant, this may be a read error. The chain has TRBV11-2 and TRBJ2-1; 8 nucleotides agree with TRBD2. The CDR3 covers 17 residues. The germline V gene has CDR1 SGHAT and CDR2 FQNNGV. Germline trimming cut 3 bases from V and 3 bases from J; bases unmatched to any gene: 10. CDR3: CASSLNIAGLFYNEQFF. CDR3 DNA sequence: TGTGCCAGCAGCTTGAACATAGCGGGGCTCTTCTACAATGAGCAGTTCTTC.

Ten or more counts support this clonotype. The V and J genes are TRBV7-2 and TRBJ1-2; D unclear. This CDR3 is 11 amino acids long. Per the germline V gene, CDR1 is SGHTA and CDR2 is FQGNSA. The ends were cut back, 5 bases at V and 6 bases at J, with 7 bases in the middle. Here the CDR3 DNA reads TGTGCCAGCAGCCCCCCAGATGGCTACACCTTC. Its protein product is CASSPPDGYTF.